The 30 T cell receptor beta chains below come from one sample, sequenced in a study of Ad26.COV2.S vaccination and SARS-CoV-2 variants. Treatment described: roughly 18 received Ad26.COV2.S at low or high dose, single or two shots; roughly 5 received placebo; per-sample allocation not given. After the first vaccine or placebo injection, samples were drawn on day 63. Some clones are missing from TCRdb's copy, which holds only in-frame ones; the method was immunoSEQ multiplex PCR. Among hundreds of thousands of clones listed, 83% were seen once. Specimen: peripheral blood, collected in a trial of Ad26.COV2.S vaccine versus placebo. All receptors derive from a person between 18 and 60 years old who received the Ad26.COV2.S COVID-19 vaccine or a placebo.

This chain links TRBV4-2 with TRBJ1-3; D gene unclear. Germline CDR1 is LGHNA and CDR2 is YNFKEQ. The V end was cut by 1 base, the J end by 0 bases, with 10 bases between. This CDR3 is 16 amino acids long. This CDR3 reads CASSQATKSSGNTIYF. CDR3 nucleotides: TGTGCCAGCAGCCAAGCGACGAAGAGCTCTGGAAACACCATATATTTT.

This chain uses TRBV5-6 with TRBJ2-1; D gene uncertain. Trimming took off 1 base at V and 10 bases at J, with 12 bases between the two ends. Germline lookup yields CDR1 SGHDT and CDR2 YYEEEE. This CDR3 is built from 13 residues. The CDR3 region has the DNA TGTGCCAGCAGCTTGACACGGGCACAGGAGCAGTTCTTC. This codes for CASSLTRAQEQFF. Based on the CDR3 plus reference TRBV5-6 and TRBJ2-1, the full variable domain is DAGVTQSPTHLIKTRGQQVTLRCSPKSGHDTVSWYQQALGQGPQFIFQYYEEEERQRGNFPDRFSGHQFPNYSSELNVNALLLGDSALYLCASSLTRAQEQFFGPGTRLTVL.

This clone was found a few times. The gene calls are TRBV16 and TRBJ2-5, with TRBD1 matching 7 bases. Unmatched junction bases numbered 2, after V lost 0 bases and J lost 1 base. Germline V gene lookup returns CDR1 KGHSY and CDR2 FQNENV. The CDR3 totals 15 residues. DNA for the CDR3: TGTGCCAGCAGCCAATCGCCAGGGGGCCAAGAGACCCAGTACTTC. It translates to CASSQSPGGQETQYF.

The V call is TRBV7-2, the J call TRBJ1-1; tentatively, D is TRBD1 (5 bases). The CDR3 spans 13 residues. Trimming stripped 2 bases from V and 1 base from J, with 5 bases between. In germline, CDR1 is SGHTA, CDR2 FQGNSA. The CDR3 DNA is TGTGCCAGCAGCTTAAGGGGGAACACTGAAGCTTTCTTT. The encoded protein is CASSLRGNTEAFF. Based on the CDR3 plus reference TRBV7-2 and TRBJ1-1, the full variable domain is GAGVSQSPSNKVTEKGKDVELRCDPISGHTALYWYRQSLGQGLEFLIYFQGNSAPDKSGLPSDRFSAERTGGSVSTLTIQRTQQEDSAVYLCASSLRGNTEAFFGQGTRLTVV.

V usage is TRBV3-1 (or the pseudogene TRBV3-2) and J usage is TRBJ1-2, with D unclear. This CDR3 region has 10 residues. Germline-derived CDR1 and CDR2 are LGHDT and YNNKEL (reference sequence). Trimming removed 7 bases at V and 10 bases at J, with 10 bases between. CDR3 nucleotides: TGTGCCAGCACCGCTATGGTCTACACCTTC. Its translation is CASTAMVYTF.

Concerning this clone itself: The same CDR3 also results from other DNA sequences found in this sample. V is TRBV27 and J is TRBJ1-5; weak D call: TRBD1 (5 bases). The CDR3 has 13 amino acids. Germline assignment: CDR1 MNHEY and CDR2 SMNVEV (reference sequence). The ends were cut back, 3 bases at V and 6 bases at J, with 9 bases in the middle. The CDR3 coding sequence is TGTGCCAGCAGTTTGGGGGTCGGTCAGCCCCAGCATTTT. Translating it yields CASSLGVGQPQHF.

This rearrangement joins TRBV19 to TRBJ2-3; TRBD2 matches at 9 bases. CDR1 and CDR2 (germline): LNHDA, SQIVND (reference sequence). The CDR3 consists of 14 residues. V was clipped by 6 bases and J by 5 bases; unmatched bases: 6. CDR3 bases: TGTGCCAGTAGCCTGCTAGCGGGGAGAGATACGCAGTATTTT. Residues: CASSLLAGRDTQYF.

The gene calls are TRBV5-1 and TRBJ2-7; D is uncertain. CDR3 length: 14 residues. CDR1 SGHRS and CDR2 YFSETQ come from the germline V gene. With 2 bases removed from V and 2 bases from J, the gap between germline ends came to 11 bases. Written as DNA, the CDR3 is TGCGCCAGCAGCTTCGGGCACACTACCTACGAGCAGTACTTC. Protein: CASSFGHTTYEQYF.

The chain is built from TRBV27 and TRBJ2-7, with 7 bases fitting TRBD1. The germline gives CDR1 MNHEY, CDR2 SMNVEV (reference sequence). There are 15 residues in the CDR3. With 6 bases clipped from V and 6 bases from J, the junction kept 14 bases outside the gene matches. The CDR3 is CASRGYRGRDGEQYF. DNA for the CDR3: TGTGCCAGCAGAGGTTACAGGGGAAGAGATGGCGAGCAGTACTTC.

This clone has only a few counts. The sample has other DNA sequences that encode this CDR3 too. The J gene is TRBJ2-1, the V gene TRBV12-3 or TRBV12-4; D unresolved. This CDR3 contains 11 residues. Trimming removed 3 bases from V and 10 bases from J, with 7 bases in between. CDR3 in amino acids: CASSFLGEQFF. The DNA of the CDR3 is TGTGCCAGCAGTTTTCTGGGAGAGCAGTTCTTC.

The gene calls are TRBV29-1 and TRBJ2-5, with D perhaps matching TRBD1 or TRBD2 (6 bases each). CDR3 length: 13 residues. V lost 3 bases and J lost 5, with 13 bases in between. Germline loops: CDR1 SQVTM, CDR2 ANQGSEA. The CDR3 spells CSVERGEWETQYF. DNA for the CDR3: TGCAGCGTTGAGAGGGGGGAATGGGAGACCCAGTACTTC.

The genes are TRBV7-9 and TRBJ1-2, with D possibly TRBD1 on 6 matching bases. CDR3 length: 15 residues. The germline V gene encodes CDR1 SEHNR and CDR2 FQNEAQ (reference sequence). Trimming took off 1 base at V and 2 bases at J, with 11 bases between the two ends. CDR3 sequence: CASSLDGGRNYGYTF. The CDR3 DNA sequence: TGTGCCAGCAGCTTAGACGGGGGGCGAAACTATGGCTACACCTTC.

The chain links TRBV5-3 to TRBJ2-3; D unresolved. TRBV5-3 belongs to the ORF category, with a function that is uncertain. The CDR3 is 16 residues long. Trimming cost V 4 bases and J 1 base, with 16 bases left between them. The CDR3 here is CARSPLGYLCTDTQYF. The CDR3 DNA is TGTGCCAGAAGCCCCTTGGGATACCTCTGCACAGATACGCAGTATTTT.

V gene TRBV4-3 combines with J gene TRBJ1-2; the D is unclear. Germline values: CDR1 LGHNA, CDR2 YSLEER. This CDR3 comprises 14 residues. With 0 bases removed from V and 1 base from J, the gap between germline ends came to 6 bases. The CDR3, as DNA: TGCGCCAGCAGCCAAGAAGTGGGTAACTATGGCTACACCTTC. Its translation is CASSQEVGNYGYTF.

The rearrangement joins TRBV30 to TRBJ1-6, with 9 bases that match TRBD1. This CDR3 has 14 amino acids. J lost 10 bases, V lost 0 bases, and 4 bases had no gene match. Per germline, CDR1 GTSNPN and CDR2 SVGIG (reference sequence). The CDR3 DNA is TGTGCCTGGAGTGTTACAGGGGGCGCGTCACCCCTCCACTTT. Its translation is CAWSVTGGASPLHF.

V gene TRBV30 combines with J gene TRBJ2-5; D possibly corresponds to TRBD2 (5 bases). Per germline, CDR1 GTSNPN and CDR2 SVGIG (reference sequence). This CDR3 is 11 amino acids long. The ends were cut back, 1 base at V and 7 bases at J, with 7 bases in the middle. CDR3: CAWSAGGTQYF. CDR3 sequence (DNA): TGTGCCTGGAGTGCAGGAGGGACCCAGTACTTC.

This sequence joins TRBV11-2 and TRBJ2-7, with TRBD2 identical over 7 bases. This CDR3 has 15 residues. V was clipped by 1 base and J by 4 bases; unmatched bases: 7. Per germline, CDR1 SGHAT and CDR2 FQNNGV. CDR3 in DNA: TGTGCCAGCAGCTTAGCCCCGGGGGGTATTTACGAGCAGTACTTC. Residues: CASSLAPGGIYEQYF.

This chain uses TRBV5-1 with TRBJ1-4, with D unresolved. The germline CDR1 and CDR2 sequences are SGHRS and YFSETQ. The CDR3 sequence is 16 residues long. Between the trimmed V and J ends, which lost 0 bases and 4 bases, there was a span of 13 bases. CDR3 DNA sequence: TGCGCCAGCAGCTTGGGAACGACGGGCCTTAATGAAAAACTGTTTTTT. It codes for CASSLGTTGLNEKLFF.

The gene calls are TRBV7-3 and TRBJ2-1, with D unclear. The ends were cut back, 2 bases at V and 6 bases at J, with 8 bases in the middle. The CDR3 extends over 13 amino acids. CDR1 SGHTA and CDR2 FQGTGA come from the germline V gene. The CDR3 reads CASSLAVGNEQFF. In DNA form, the CDR3 reads TGTGCCAGCAGCTTAGCAGTGGGCAATGAGCAGTTCTTC.

This rearrangement joins TRBV6-5 to TRBJ2-1; TRBD2 matches 7 bases. The CDR3 spans 13 residues. Trimming removed 4 bases from V and 12 bases from J; junction bases left unmatched: 9. Germline CDR1 MNHEY, CDR2 SVGAGI. In DNA form, the CDR3 reads TGTGCCAGCAGTTTAAAACGGGGGGTTGCGCAGTTCTTC. Protein sequence: CASSLKRGVAQFF.

This sequence joins TRBV10-3 and TRBJ2-5, with D tentatively TRBD2 (5 bases). This CDR3 comprises 15 residues. Trimming shortened V by 3 bases and J by 5 bases, and 16 bases separated the two germline ends. Germline V gene lookup returns CDR1 ENHRY and CDR2 SYGVKD. CDR3 coding DNA: TGTGCCATCAGTGAAGGACTTGGGGAAATTGAGACCCAGTACTTC. Translated, it gives CAISEGLGEIETQYF.

This sequence joins TRBV19 and TRBJ2-1; D uncertain. V was trimmed by 0 bases and J by 9 bases, leaving 12 bases between them. The CDR3 runs 14 residues. Germline V gives CDR1 LNHDA, CDR2 SQIVND (reference sequence). The CDR3 DNA is TGTGCCAGTAGTATAGATCGGGTGGCTCCTGAGCAGTTCTTC. It yields the protein CASSIDRVAPEQFF.

Note on this clone: Other DNA sequences in the sample encode the same CDR3. The rearrangement uses TRBV7-3 and TRBJ2-3; 12 nucleotides line up with TRBD2. Looked up from germline, CDR1 is SGHTA and CDR2 is FQGTGA. V trimming: 3 bases; J trimming: 2 bases; junction bases outside the gene matches: 3. The CDR3 length is 16 residues. For the CDR3, the DNA is TGTGCCAGCAGCTTGGGACTAGCGGGTTCCACAGATACGCAGTATTTT. Protein product: CASSLGLAGSTDTQYF.

The rearrangement links TRBV18 to TRBJ1-5, with 7 bases matching TRBD1. V gave up 6 bases and J gave up 5 bases; unmatched junction bases: 10. The CDR3 spans 15 residues. CDR1 is KGHSH, CDR2 LQKENI, per germline. CDR3 protein: CASSPQGVEDQPQHF. The CDR3 DNA is TGTGCCAGCTCTCCGCAGGGGGTAGAAGATCAGCCCCAGCATTTT.

A remark on this clone: This CDR3 is also generated by other DNA sequences in the sample. The J gene is TRBJ2-3, the V gene TRBV4-1; D call uncertain. Germline assignment: CDR1 MGHRA and CDR2 YSYEKL. CDR3 size: 14 residues. Trimming removed 4 bases from V and 0 bases from J, with 8 bases in between. The CDR3 protein is CASSLGPSTDTQYF. The CDR3 bases are TGCGCCAGCAGCCTTGGACCAAGCACAGATACGCAGTATTTT.

The genes are TRBV18 and TRBJ2-7; 11 bases line up with TRBD2. There are 13 residues in the CDR3. Germline V gene data show CDR1 as KGHSH and CDR2 as LQKENI. With 6 bases clipped from V and 4 bases from J, the junction kept 2 bases outside the gene matches. Written as DNA, the CDR3 is TGTGCCAGCTCCGTAGCGGGAGGGTACGAGCAGTACTTC. This translates into CASSVAGGYEQYF.

The V call is TRBV4-3, the J call TRBJ1-2; TRBD1 aligns across 10 bases. Trimming took 1 base from V and 6 from J; bases not matched to a gene: 5. The CDR3 length is 15 residues. Germline loops: CDR1 LGHNA, CDR2 YSLEER. In DNA form, the CDR3 reads TGCGCCAGCAGCCAAGGGCCCGGACAGGGGGATGGCTACACCTTC. It specifies CASSQGPGQGDGYTF.

The genes are TRBV27 and TRBJ2-1, with TRBD2 matching 8 bases. This CDR3 is 14 amino acids long. Germline-derived CDR1 and CDR2 are MNHEY and SMNVEV (reference sequence). J was trimmed by 5 bases and V by 6 bases; bases with no gene match: 6. CDR3 loop: CASRRGGINNEQFF. The CDR3 region has the DNA TGTGCCAGCAGACGCGGGGGGATCAACAATGAGCAGTTCTTC.

The chain carries TRBV2 and TRBJ1-2; D is possibly TRBD1 (6 bases). Germline V gives CDR1 SNHLY, CDR2 FYNNEI. Trimming took 11 bases from V and 6 from J, leaving 16 bases between them. CDR3 length equals 12 residues. The CDR3 is CAGRRGANGYTF. As DNA, the CDR3 is TGTGCCGGGCGTCGGGGGGCCAATGGCTACACCTTC. The variable domain in full, with the rest retrieved from reference TRBV2 and TRBJ1-2, is EPEVTQTPSHQVTQMGQEVILRCVPISNHLYFYWYRQILGQKVEFLVSFYNNEISEKSEIFDDQFSVERPDGSNFTLKIRSTKLEDSAMYFCAGRRGANGYTFGSGTRLTVV.

The chain employs TRBV15 and TRBJ1-2, with TRBD1 matching 8 bases. CDR1 is LNHNV, CDR2 YYDKDF, per germline (reference sequence). The junction had 8 bases not matched to a gene; V was cut back by 3 bases and J by 5 bases. The CDR3 extends over 15 amino acids. The CDR3 bases are TGTGCCACCAGCAGCGGACAGGGTTCGGGTTATGGCTACACCTTC. It is translated as CATSSGQGSGYGYTF. The full variable domain, its missing parts supplied by reference TRBV15 and TRBJ1-2, is DAMVIQNPRYQVTQFGKPVTLSCSQTLNHNVMYWYQQKSSQAPKLLFHYYDKDFNNEADTPDNFQSRRPNTSFCFLDIRSPGLGDTAMYLCATSSGQGSGYGYTFGSGTRLTVV.